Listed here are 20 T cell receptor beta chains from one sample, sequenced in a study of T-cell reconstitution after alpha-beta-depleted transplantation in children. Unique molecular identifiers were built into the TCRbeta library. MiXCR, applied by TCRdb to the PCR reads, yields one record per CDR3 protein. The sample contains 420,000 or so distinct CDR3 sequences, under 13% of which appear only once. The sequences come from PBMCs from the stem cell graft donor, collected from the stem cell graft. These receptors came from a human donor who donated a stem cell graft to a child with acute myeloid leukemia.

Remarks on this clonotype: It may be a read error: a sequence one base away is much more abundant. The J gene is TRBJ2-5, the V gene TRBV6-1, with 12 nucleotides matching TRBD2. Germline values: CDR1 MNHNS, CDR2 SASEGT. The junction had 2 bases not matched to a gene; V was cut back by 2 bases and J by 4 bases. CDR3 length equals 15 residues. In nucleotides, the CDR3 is TGTGCCAGCAGTGAACTAGCGGGGGGGCCAGAGACCCAGTACTTC. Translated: CASSELAGGPETQYF.

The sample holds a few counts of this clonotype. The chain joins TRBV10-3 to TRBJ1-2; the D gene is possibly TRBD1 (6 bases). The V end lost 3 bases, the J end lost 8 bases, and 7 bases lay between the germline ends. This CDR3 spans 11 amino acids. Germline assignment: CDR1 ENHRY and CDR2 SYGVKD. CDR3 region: CAISDGGGYTF. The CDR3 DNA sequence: TGTGCCATCAGTGACGGGGGCGGCTACACCTTC.

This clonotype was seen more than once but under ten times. The CDR3 bases are TGTGCCAGCAGTTCGGAGACAGGGCGCTATAATTCACCCCTCCACTTT. It specifies CASSSETGRYNSPLHF. V gene TRBV27 combines with J gene TRBJ1-6; TRBD1 agrees at 7 bases. Germline V gene lookup returns CDR1 MNHEY and CDR2 SMNVEV (reference sequence). The trim removed 4 bases at V and 3 bases at J, leaving 6 bases unmatched. The CDR3 totals 16 residues.

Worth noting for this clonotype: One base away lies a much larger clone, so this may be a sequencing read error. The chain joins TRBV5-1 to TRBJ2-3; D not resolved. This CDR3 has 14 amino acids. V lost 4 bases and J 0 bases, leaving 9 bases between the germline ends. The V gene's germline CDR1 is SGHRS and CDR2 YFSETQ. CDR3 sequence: CASSTDPSTDTQYF. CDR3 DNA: TGCGCCAGCAGCACAGACCCGAGCACAGATACGCAGTATTTT. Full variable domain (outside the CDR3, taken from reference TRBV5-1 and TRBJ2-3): KAGVTQTPRYLIKTRGQQVTLSCSPISGHRSVSWYQQTPGQGLQFLFEYFSETQRNKGNFPGRFSGRQFSNSRSEMNVSTLELGDSALYLCASSTDPSTDTQYFGPGTRLTVL.

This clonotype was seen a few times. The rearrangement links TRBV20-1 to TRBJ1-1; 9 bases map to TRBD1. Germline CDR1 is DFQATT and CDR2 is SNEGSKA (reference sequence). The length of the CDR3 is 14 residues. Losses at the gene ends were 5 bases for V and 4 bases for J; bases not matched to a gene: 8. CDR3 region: CSASQGAEATEAFF. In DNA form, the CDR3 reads TGCAGTGCTTCACAGGGGGCGGAAGCCACTGAAGCTTTCTTT.

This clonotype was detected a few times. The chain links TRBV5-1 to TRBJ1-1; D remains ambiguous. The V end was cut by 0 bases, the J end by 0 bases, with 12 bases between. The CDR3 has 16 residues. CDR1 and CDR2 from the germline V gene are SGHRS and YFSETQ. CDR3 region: CASSLVARGMNTEAFF. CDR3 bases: TGCGCCAGCAGCTTGGTTGCCAGAGGTATGAACACTGAAGCTTTCTTT.

DNA for the CDR3: TGTGCCAGCAGCCCCCCGGACAACCTCCTCGGGCCGTTCTTC. This codes for CASSPPDNLLGPFF. The genes are TRBV25-1 and TRBJ2-1; D is perhaps TRBD1 (5 bases). V lost 6 bases to trimming and J lost 15 bases, with 24 bases between them. Germline loops: CDR1 MGHDK, CDR2 SYGVNS. The CDR3 contains 14 residues.

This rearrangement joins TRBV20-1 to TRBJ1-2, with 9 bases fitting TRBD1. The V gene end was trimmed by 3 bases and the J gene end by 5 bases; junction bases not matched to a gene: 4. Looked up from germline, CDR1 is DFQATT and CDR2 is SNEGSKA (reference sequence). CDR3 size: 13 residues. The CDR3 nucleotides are TGCAGTGCTAGCCCCGACAGGGGGTATGGCTACACCTTC. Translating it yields CSASPDRGYGYTF.

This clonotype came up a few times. The CDR3 DNA is TGCAGTGCTAGAGCCTCCCAAAATGAGCAGTTCTTC. Its protein is CSARASQNEQFF. The V gene is TRBV20-1, the J gene TRBJ2-1, with unresolved D. This CDR3 is 12 amino acids long. Germline V gene lookup returns CDR1 DFQATT and CDR2 SNEGSKA (reference sequence). The V and J ends lost 1 base and 7 bases respectively, with 8 bases between them.

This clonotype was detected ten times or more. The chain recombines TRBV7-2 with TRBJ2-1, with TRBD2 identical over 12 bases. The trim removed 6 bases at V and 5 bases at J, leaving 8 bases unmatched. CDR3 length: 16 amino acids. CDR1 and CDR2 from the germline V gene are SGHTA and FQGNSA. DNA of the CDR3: TGTGCCAGCAGGACCCGACTAGCGGGGGAACACAATGAGCAGTTCTTC. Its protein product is CASRTRLAGEHNEQFF. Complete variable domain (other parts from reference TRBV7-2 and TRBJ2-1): GAGVSQSPSNKVTEKGKDVELRCDPISGHTALYWYRQSLGQGLEFLIYFQGNSAPDKSGLPSDRFSAERTGGSVSTLTIQRTQQEDSAVYLCASRTRLAGEHNEQFFGPGTRLTVL.

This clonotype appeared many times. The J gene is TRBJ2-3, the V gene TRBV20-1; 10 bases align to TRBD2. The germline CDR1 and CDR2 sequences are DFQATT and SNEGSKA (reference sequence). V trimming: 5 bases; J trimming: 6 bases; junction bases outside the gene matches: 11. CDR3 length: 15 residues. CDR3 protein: CSAHVPSGGWDTQYF. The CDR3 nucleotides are TGCAGTGCTCACGTGCCTAGCGGGGGTTGGGATACGCAGTATTTT.

DNA of the CDR3: TGTGCCAGACAACTGGAGGGCCAGGATGAGCAGTTCTTC. Translation: CARQLEGQDEQFF. The rearrangement uses TRBV12-3 or TRBV12-4 and TRBJ2-1; D might be TRBD2 (6 bases). The CDR3 runs 13 residues. The V and J ends lost 9 bases and 8 bases respectively, with 17 bases between them.

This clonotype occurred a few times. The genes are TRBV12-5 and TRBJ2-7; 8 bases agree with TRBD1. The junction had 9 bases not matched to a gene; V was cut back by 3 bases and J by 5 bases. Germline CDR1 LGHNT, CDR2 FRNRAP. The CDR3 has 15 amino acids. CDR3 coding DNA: TGTGCTAGTGGTTTTGAACAGGGGGGCAGGGACGAGCAGTACGTC. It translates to CASGFEQGGRDEQYV.

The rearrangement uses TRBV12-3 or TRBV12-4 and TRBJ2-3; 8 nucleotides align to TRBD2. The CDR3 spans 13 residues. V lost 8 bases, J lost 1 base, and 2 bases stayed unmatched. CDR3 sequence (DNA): TGTGCCAGCCTACTAGCGGGCACAGATACGCAGTATTTT. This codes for CASLLAGTDTQYF.

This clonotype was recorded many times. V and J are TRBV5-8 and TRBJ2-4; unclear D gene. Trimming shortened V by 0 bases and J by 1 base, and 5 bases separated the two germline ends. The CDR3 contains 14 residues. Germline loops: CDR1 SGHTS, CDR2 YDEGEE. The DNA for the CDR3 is TGTGCCAGCAGCTTGGGGGTGGCCAAAAACATTCAGTACTTC. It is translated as CASSLGVAKNIQYF. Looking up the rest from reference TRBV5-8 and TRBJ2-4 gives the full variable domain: EAGVTQSPTHLIKTRGQQATLRCSPISGHTSVYWYQQALGLGLQFLLWYDEGEERNRGNFPPRFSGRQFPNYSSELNVNALELEDSALYLCASSLGVAKNIQYFGAGTRLSVL.

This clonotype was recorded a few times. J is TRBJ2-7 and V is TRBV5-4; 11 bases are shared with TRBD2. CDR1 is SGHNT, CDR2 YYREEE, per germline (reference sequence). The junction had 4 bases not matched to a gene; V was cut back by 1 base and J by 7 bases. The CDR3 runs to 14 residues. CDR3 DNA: TGTGCCAGCAGCTTGACTAGCGGGAGTGAGGAGCAGTACTTC. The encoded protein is CASSLTSGSEEQYF.

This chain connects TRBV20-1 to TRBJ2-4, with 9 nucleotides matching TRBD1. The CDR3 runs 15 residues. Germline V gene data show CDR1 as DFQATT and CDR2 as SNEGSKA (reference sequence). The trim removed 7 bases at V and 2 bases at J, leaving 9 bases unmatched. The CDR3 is CSVLQGALSKNIQYF. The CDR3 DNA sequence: TGCAGTGTTTTACAGGGGGCACTGTCCAAAAACATTCAGTACTTC.

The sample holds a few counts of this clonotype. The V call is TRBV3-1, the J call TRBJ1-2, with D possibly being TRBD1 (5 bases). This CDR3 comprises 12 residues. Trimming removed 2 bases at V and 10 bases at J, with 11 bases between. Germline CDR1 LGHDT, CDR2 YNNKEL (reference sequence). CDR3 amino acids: CASSQTEQVYTF. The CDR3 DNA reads TGTGCCAGCAGCCAAACGGAACAGGTCTACACCTTC.

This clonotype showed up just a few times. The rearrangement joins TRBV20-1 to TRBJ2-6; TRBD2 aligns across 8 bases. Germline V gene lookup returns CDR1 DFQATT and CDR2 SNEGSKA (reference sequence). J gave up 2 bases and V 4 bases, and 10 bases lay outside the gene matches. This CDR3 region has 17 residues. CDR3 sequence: CSATGLATGAGANVLTF. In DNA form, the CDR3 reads TGCAGTGCTACAGGACTAGCCACCGGAGCTGGGGCCAACGTCCTGACTTTC.

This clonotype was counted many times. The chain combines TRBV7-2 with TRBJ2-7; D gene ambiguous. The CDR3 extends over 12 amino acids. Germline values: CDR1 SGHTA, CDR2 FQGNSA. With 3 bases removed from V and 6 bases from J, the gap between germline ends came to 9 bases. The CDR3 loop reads CASSFMSSEQYF. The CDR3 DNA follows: TGTGCCAGCAGCTTTATGAGCAGCGAGCAGTACTTC.